One sample yielded the 17 T cell receptor beta chains listed below, sequenced in a study of vaccination effects on CD4 cells after COVID-19. This table comes from immunoSEQ multiplex PCR, and its TCRdb copy is limited to in-frame clones, with some not included. The profile shows 60,000 to 65,000 clones, about 80% of them singletons. The ViraFEST assay expanded antigen-specific CD4+ T cells with viral peptide pools before sequencing. At the end of about 9 days of culture, CD4+ T cells were isolated. No vaccinee had earlier SARS-CoV-2 infection, and nucleocapsid antibodies were negative. These receptors lack a known antigen. Sequences were derived from CD4+ T cells from PBMCs cultured with HCoV-OC43 spike peptides, sampled before COVID-19 vaccination. The subset here: HCoV-OC43 spike overlapping peptide pool stimulation. The receptors derive from a human donor who received a COVID-19 vaccine.

V gene TRBV6-2 or TRBV6-3 combines with J gene TRBJ2-4; D call uncertain. Trimming removed 5 bases at V and 0 bases at J, with 11 bases between. The germline CDR1 and CDR2 sequences are MNHEY and SVGEGT. The CDR3 spans 15 residues. CDR3 sequence: CASSSPGTAKNIQYF. The CDR3, as DNA: TGTGCCAGCAGTAGTCCGGGTACAGCCAAAAACATTCAGTACTTC.

The V call is TRBV3-1 (or the pseudogene TRBV3-2), the J call TRBJ2-3; TRBD1 matches at 7 bases. Germline lookup yields CDR1 LGHDT and CDR2 YNNKEL (reference sequence). This CDR3 is 15 amino acids long. V trimming: 2 bases; J trimming: 1 base; junction bases outside the gene matches: 3. CDR3 nucleotides: TGTGCCAGCAGCCAACCTGGACAGGGCACAGATACGCAGTATTTT. This gives the protein CASSQPGQGTDTQYF.

This sequence joins TRBV4-3 and TRBJ1-5; the D is unclear. Germline V CDR1 and CDR2: LGHNA, YSLEER. V was shortened by 0 bases and J by 10 bases, with 16 bases between the two germline ends. The CDR3 sequence is 15 residues long. CDR3 amino acids: CASSQDPSNGSPQHF. Written as DNA, the CDR3 is TGCGCCAGCAGCCAAGATCCCAGCAACGGGTCCCCCCAGCATTTT.

This chain links TRBV6-4 with TRBJ1-2, with D possibly TRBD1 on 6 matching bases. Germline V gene lookup returns CDR1 MRHNA and CDR2 SNTAGT. V lost 5 bases and J lost 6, with 10 bases in between. This CDR3 comprises 12 residues. For the CDR3, the DNA is TGTGCCAGCAGTTCAGGGGCCGATGGCTACACCTTC. Its translation: CASSSGADGYTF.

This clone is a singleton in its sample. This chain uses TRBV5-6 with TRBJ1-1, with D hard to call. Germline CDR1 reads SGHDT; CDR2 reads YYEEEE. Trimming left V 4 bases short and J 8 bases short, with 12 bases between. The CDR3 sequence is 12 residues long. The CDR3: CASSPTDGEAFF. As DNA, the CDR3 is TGTGCCAGCAGCCCTACTGACGGAGAAGCTTTCTTT.

V usage is TRBV4-3 and J usage is TRBJ1-1; D ambiguous. V shed 0 bases and J shed 7 bases, with 9 bases lying between them. Germline CDR1 LGHNA, CDR2 YSLEER. This CDR3 is built from 13 residues. The CDR3 sequence: CASSQETALEAFF. The CDR3 nucleotides read TGCGCCAGCAGCCAAGAGACGGCGCTTGAAGCTTTCTTT.

The chain carries TRBV7-6 and TRBJ1-4, with D perhaps TRBD1 (5 bases). Trimming removed 4 bases at V and 4 bases at J, with 13 bases between. This CDR3 is built from 15 residues. Germline V CDR1 and CDR2: SGHVS, FNYEAQ. For the CDR3, the DNA is TGTGCCAGCAGCTCCACGGGACTGGTTAATGAAAAACTGTTTTTT. Its protein is CASSSTGLVNEKLFF. Supplemented by reference TRBV7-6 and TRBJ1-4, the full variable domain reads GAGVSQSPRYKVTKRGQDVALRCDPISGHVSLYWYRQALGQGPEFLTYFNYEAQQDKSGLPNDRFSAERPEGSISTLTIQRTEQRDSAMYRCASSSTGLVNEKLFFGSGTQLSVL.

The chain employs TRBV6-5 and TRBJ1-2; D is uncertain. Germline CDR1 and CDR2: MNHEY and SVGAGI. The V and J ends lost 2 bases and 0 bases respectively, with 10 bases between them. The CDR3 is 15 amino acids. As DNA, the CDR3 is TGTGCCAGCAGTTACATAGCCCGACCTAACTATGGCTACACCTTC. This encodes CASSYIARPNYGYTF.

CDR3 sequence reads: CATSDMAGASTDTQYF. CDR3 DNA: TGTGCCACCAGTGATATGGCGGGGGCTAGCACAGATACGCAGTATTTT. The chain uses TRBV24-1 and TRBJ2-3; maybe TRBD2 (7 bases). There are 16 residues in the CDR3. V lost 3 bases and J lost 0, with 12 bases in between. CDR1 is KGHDR, CDR2 SFDVKD, per germline.

This clone was seen more than once but under ten times. The chain uses TRBV10-3 and TRBJ2-7; TRBD1 matches at 9 bases. CDR1 ENHRY and CDR2 SYGVKD come from the germline V gene. The CDR3 consists of 13 residues. The ends lost 2 bases at V and 6 bases at J; junction bases unmatched: 2. The CDR3 coding sequence is TGTGCCATCAGTGAGATGACAGGGGGCGAGCAGTACGTC. It is translated as CAISEMTGGEQYV.

This sequence joins TRBV6-5 and TRBJ1-5; unclear D gene. Germline V gives CDR1 MNHEY, CDR2 SVGAGI. The ends were cut back, 5 bases at V and 9 bases at J, with 14 bases in the middle. CDR3 length equals 13 residues. CDR3 in amino acids: CASSPTSMRPQHF. CDR3 coding DNA: TGTGCCAGCAGTCCTACTTCAATGAGGCCCCAGCATTTT.

This clone showed up just once. The rearrangement uses TRBV19 and TRBJ2-5, with D perhaps matching TRBD1 (5 bases). V was trimmed by 4 bases and J by 3 bases, leaving 9 bases between them. Germline loops: CDR1 LNHDA, CDR2 SQIVND (reference sequence). There are 13 residues in the CDR3. The CDR3 reads CASSTTGKETQYF. The CDR3 coding sequence is TGTGCCAGTAGTACTACAGGAAAAGAGACCCAGTACTTC.

In its sample, this clone was seen a few times. V and J are TRBV5-1 and TRBJ1-5, with D unclear. The germline V and J ends were trimmed by 0 bases and 6 bases, with 10 bases remaining between them. The CDR3 has 14 amino acids. CDR1 and CDR2 (germline): SGHRS, YFSETQ. The CDR3: CASSLEGGGQPQHF. The CDR3 DNA is TGCGCCAGCAGCTTGGAGGGTGGAGGTCAGCCCCAGCATTTT.

The V call is TRBV12-3 or TRBV12-4, the J call TRBJ2-6; D is undetermined. Trimming removed 8 bases at V and 0 bases at J, with 2 bases between. CDR3 length equals 12 residues. This chain's CDR3 is CASCSGANVLTF. In DNA, the CDR3 is TGTGCCAGCTGCTCTGGGGCCAACGTCCTGACTTTC.

The V gene is TRBV3-1 (or the pseudogene TRBV3-2), the J gene TRBJ1-1; D might be TRBD1 (5 bases). Trimming stripped 4 bases from V and 6 bases from J, with 12 bases between. CDR1 is LGHDT, CDR2 YNNKEL, per germline (reference sequence). This CDR3 is 13 amino acids long. CDR3 sequence: CASSPDSRAEAFF. Here the CDR3 DNA reads TGTGCCAGCAGCCCCGACAGTCGGGCTGAAGCTTTCTTT.

This sequence joins TRBV2 and TRBJ2-5; D is unresolved. This CDR3 has 12 amino acids. Per germline, CDR1 SNHLY and CDR2 FYNNEI. Trimming shortened V by 4 bases and J by 5 bases, and 8 bases separated the two germline ends. CDR3 sequence reads: CASSGRAETQYF. In DNA form, the CDR3 reads TGTGCCAGCAGTGGTCGGGCGGAGACCCAGTACTTC.

The chain employs TRBV18 and TRBJ2-5; D ambiguous. Germline values: CDR1 KGHSH, CDR2 LQKENI. The CDR3 has 15 amino acids. The ends were cut back, 6 bases at V and 6 bases at J, with 20 bases in the middle. DNA for the CDR3: TGTGCCAGCTCCCCCCCGGCGGTTCTGGGCAAGACCCAGTACTTC. Protein sequence: CASSPPAVLGKTQYF. The full variable domain, in which reference TRBV18 and TRBJ2-5 provide the parts outside the CDR3, is NAGVMQNPRHLVRRRGQEARLRCSPMKGHSHVYWYRQLPEEGLKFMVYLQKENIIDESGMPKERFSAEFPKEGPSILRIQQVVRGDSAAYFCASSPPAVLGKTQYFGPGTRLLVL.